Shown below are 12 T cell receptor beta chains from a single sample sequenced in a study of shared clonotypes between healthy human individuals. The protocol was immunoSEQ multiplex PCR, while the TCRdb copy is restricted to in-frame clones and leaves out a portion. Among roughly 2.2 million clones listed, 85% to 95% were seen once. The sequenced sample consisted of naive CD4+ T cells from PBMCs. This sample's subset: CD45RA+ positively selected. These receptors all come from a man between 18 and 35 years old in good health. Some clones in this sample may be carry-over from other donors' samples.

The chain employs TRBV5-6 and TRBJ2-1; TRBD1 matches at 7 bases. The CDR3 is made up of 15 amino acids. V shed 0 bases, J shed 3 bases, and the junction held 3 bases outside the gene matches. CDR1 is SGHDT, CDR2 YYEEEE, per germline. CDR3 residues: CASSLARDSYNEQFF. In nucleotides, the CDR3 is TGTGCCAGCAGCTTGGCCAGGGACAGCTACAATGAGCAGTTCTTC. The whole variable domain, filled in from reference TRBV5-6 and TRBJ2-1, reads DAGVTQSPTHLIKTRGQQVTLRCSPKSGHDTVSWYQQALGQGPQFIFQYYEEEERQRGNFPDRFSGHQFPNYSSELNVNALLLGDSALYLCASSLARDSYNEQFFGPGTRLTVL.

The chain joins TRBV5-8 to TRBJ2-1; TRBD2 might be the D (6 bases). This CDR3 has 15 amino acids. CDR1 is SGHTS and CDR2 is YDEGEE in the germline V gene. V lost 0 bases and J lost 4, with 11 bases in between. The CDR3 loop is CASSLAGRPYNEQFF. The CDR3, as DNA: TGTGCCAGCAGCTTGGCCGGGAGACCATACAATGAGCAGTTCTTC.

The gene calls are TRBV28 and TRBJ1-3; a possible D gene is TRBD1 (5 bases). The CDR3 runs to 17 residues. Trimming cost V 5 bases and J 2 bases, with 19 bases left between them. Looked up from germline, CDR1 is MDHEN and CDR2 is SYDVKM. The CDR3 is CASSGATDSNAGNTIYF. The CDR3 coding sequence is TGTGCCAGCAGTGGGGCGACAGACTCAAACGCTGGAAACACCATATATTTT.

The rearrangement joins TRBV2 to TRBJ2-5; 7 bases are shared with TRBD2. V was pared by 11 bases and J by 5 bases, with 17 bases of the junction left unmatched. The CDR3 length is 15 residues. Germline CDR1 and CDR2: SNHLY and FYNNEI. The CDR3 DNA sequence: TGTGCCGCCACAAATGGGGGACTACCCGGGGAGACCCAGTACTTC. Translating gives CAATNGGLPGETQYF.

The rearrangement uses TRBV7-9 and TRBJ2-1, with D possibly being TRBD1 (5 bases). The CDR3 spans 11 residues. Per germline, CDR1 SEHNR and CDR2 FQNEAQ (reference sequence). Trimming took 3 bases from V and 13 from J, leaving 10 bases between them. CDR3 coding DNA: TGTGCCAGCAGCTTCGACAGAATTCAGTTCTTC. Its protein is CASSFDRIQFF.

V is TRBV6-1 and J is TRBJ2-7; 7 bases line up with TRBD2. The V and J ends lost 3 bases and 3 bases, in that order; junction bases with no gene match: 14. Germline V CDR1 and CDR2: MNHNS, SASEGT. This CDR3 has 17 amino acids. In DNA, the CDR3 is TGTGCCAGCAGTGACTTTCCATGGCGGGAGCCCAACTACGAGCAGTACTTC. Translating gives CASSDFPWREPNYEQYF.

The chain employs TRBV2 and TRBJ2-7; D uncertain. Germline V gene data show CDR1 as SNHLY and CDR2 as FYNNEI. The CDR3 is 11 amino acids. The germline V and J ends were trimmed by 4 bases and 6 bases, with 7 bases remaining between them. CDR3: CASSASTEQYF. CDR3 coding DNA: TGTGCCAGCAGTGCGAGTACCGAGCAGTACTTC. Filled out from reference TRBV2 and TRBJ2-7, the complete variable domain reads EPEVTQTPSHQVTQMGQEVILRCVPISNHLYFYWYRQILGQKVEFLVSFYNNEISEKSEIFDDQFSVERPDGSNFTLKIRSTKLEDSAMYFCASSASTEQYFGPGTRLTVT.

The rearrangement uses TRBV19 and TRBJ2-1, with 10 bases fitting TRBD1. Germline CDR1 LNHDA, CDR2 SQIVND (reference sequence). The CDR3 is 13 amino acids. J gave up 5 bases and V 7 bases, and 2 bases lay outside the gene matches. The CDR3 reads CASKDRGNNEQFF. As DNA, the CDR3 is TGTGCCAGTAAGGACAGGGGGAACAATGAGCAGTTCTTC.

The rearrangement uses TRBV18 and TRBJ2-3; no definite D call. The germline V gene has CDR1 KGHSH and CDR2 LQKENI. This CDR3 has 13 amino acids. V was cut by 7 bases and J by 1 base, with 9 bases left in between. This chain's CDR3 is CASFLAGTDTQYF. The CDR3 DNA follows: TGTGCCAGCTTTCTCGCCGGCACAGATACGCAGTATTTT.

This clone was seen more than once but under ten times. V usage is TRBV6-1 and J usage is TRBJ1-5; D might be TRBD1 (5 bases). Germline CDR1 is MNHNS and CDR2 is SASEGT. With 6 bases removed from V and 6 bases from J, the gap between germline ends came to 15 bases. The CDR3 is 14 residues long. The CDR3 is CASSLGRAGQPQHF. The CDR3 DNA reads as TGTGCCAGCAGCCTAGGCAGGGCGGGTCAGCCCCAGCATTTT.

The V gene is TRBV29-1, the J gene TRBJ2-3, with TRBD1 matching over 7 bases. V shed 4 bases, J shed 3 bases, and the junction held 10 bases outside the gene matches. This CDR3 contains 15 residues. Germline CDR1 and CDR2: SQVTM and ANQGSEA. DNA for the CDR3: TGCAGCGTTGTAGCAGGACAGGATTTTACAGATACGCAGTATTTT. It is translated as CSVVAGQDFTDTQYF.

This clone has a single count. The CDR3 DNA sequence: TGTGCCATCAGCGCGACAGGGCAGCCCCAGCATTTT. Amino acid sequence: CAISATGQPQHF. V usage is TRBV10-3 and J usage is TRBJ1-5; 7 bases are a match to TRBD1. Germline lookup yields CDR1 ENHRY and CDR2 SYGVKD. The CDR3 is made up of 12 amino acids. Trimming cost V 6 bases and J 7 bases; bases outside gene matches: 3.